This TCR beta chain was sequenced in a study of shared clonotypes between healthy human individuals. General study findings and limits: In general, naive subsets displayed greater estimated richness than memory subsets did. Among a few donors, roughly 5% of naive CD4 clonotypes were found in common.

The CDR3 length is 17 residues. Germline assignment: CDR1 SGDLS and CDR2 YYNGEE. V lost 0 bases and J lost 3, with 18 bases in between. In regard to this clone: Its antigen remains unknown.

Sequencing used immunoSEQ multiplex PCR; TCRdb keeps in-frame clones, though not all of them. The table has about 1.5 million clones, 95% to 99% seen once. The genes are TRBV9 and TRBJ1-2; no clear D gene. The source material was naive CD4+ T cells sorted from blood. Indicated subset: CD45RA+ positively selected. This clonotype originated in a man aged 25-45 years in good health. The DNA of the CDR3 is TGTGCCAGCAGCGTAGCGGGCGACTTACTTGGGGACTATGGCTACACCTTC. Protein: CASSVAGDLLGDYGYTF.